This record looks at one T cell receptor beta chain sequence and its context. As yet, its antigen is unknown. The sample belongs to a study of T cell responses to AZD1222 COVID-19 vaccine. Study-level points and caveats: Increases in Spike-specific TCR breadth and depth were seen after two AZD1222 doses. Repertoires in all cases were sampled only once the peak T cell response had passed.

The protocol was immunoSEQ multiplex PCR, while the TCRdb copy is restricted to in-frame clones and leaves out a portion. The sample has around 94,000 clones, about 88% seen once. The material sequenced was peripheral blood, taken on day 0 of AZD1222 vaccination. The clonotype comes from an adult in good health.

CDR3 residues: CASSGVGRTGNTGELFF. CDR3 bases: TGTGCCAGCAGCGGCGTAGGTCGGACAGGAAACACCGGGGAGCTGTTTTTT. The chain combines TRBV9 with TRBJ2-2, with 7 positions matching TRBD1. Germline V gives CDR1 SGDLS, CDR2 YYNGEE. This CDR3 spans 17 amino acids. J lost 2 bases, V lost 3 bases, and 10 bases had no gene match.